This T cell receptor (beta chain) was recovered during a study of blood T cell repertoires in COVID-19. The wider study: The United States, Italy and Spain provided the acute and convalescent COVID-19 samples. PBMCs, B-cell-depleted T cells, or T cells provided the cDNA or gDNA that made up the material.

Only in-frame clones appear in the TCRdb table, and some are missing; sequencing was by immunoSEQ multiplex PCR. Of some 350,000 clones listed, roughly 87% are singletons. Those who participated ranged in age from about 18 to 89 years and resided in 20 to 30 US areas. Participants had their cohort set by participant-reported clinical history. The clonotype originates from a woman aged 25 to 39 who had recovered from COVID-19. The sequenced sample was PBMCs or T cells enriched from blood (not recorded which).

Here the CDR3 reads CASSQTGSKNIQYF. CDR3 DNA sequence: TGTGCCAGCAGTCAGACAGGGTCCAAAAACATTCAGTACTTC. The gene calls are TRBV7-9 and TRBJ2-4; 7 bases are a match to TRBD1. This CDR3 has 14 residues. V trimming: 6 bases; J trimming: 2 bases; junction bases outside the gene matches: 4. Germline V CDR1 and CDR2: SEHNR, FQNEAQ (reference sequence).